The 4 T cell receptor beta chains reported below all come from one sample, sequenced in a study of CD8 T cells in Susac syndrome. With random hexamers, reverse transcription was performed on roughly 0.5 to 1 ug of RNA. TCRdb passed the immunoSEQ multiplex PCR reads through MiXCR, listing each CDR3 protein once. The sample holds some 170,000 distinct CDR3 sequences, roughly 94% seen once. Sequenced input: CD4+ T cells from PBMCs. Receptors originate from a human donor with Susac syndrome.

V gene TRBV28 combines with J gene TRBJ1-2; the D is unclear. Germline CDR1 and CDR2: MDHEN and SYDVKM. The CDR3 runs 14 residues. Deletions cut 6 bases from V and 1 base from J, with 12 bases between. CDR3 region: CASRETGDNYGYTF. For the CDR3, the DNA is TGTGCCAGCAGAGAGACCGGAGATAACTATGGCTACACCTTC.

J is TRBJ2-7 and V is TRBV6-5; the D is unclear. The germline V gene has CDR1 MNHEY and CDR2 SVGAGI. The CDR3 loop spans 11 amino acids. V lost 8 bases, J lost 2 bases, and 7 bases lay in between. The CDR3 here is CASGSTYEQYF. CDR3 sequence (DNA): TGTGCCAGCGGATCGACCTACGAGCAGTACTTC.

CDR3 nucleotide sequence: TGCACCACCCACCAAAGGGACACTGAAGCTTTCTTT. This codes for CTTHQRDTEAFF. The gene calls are TRBV29-1 and TRBJ1-1; no firm D call. Germline V CDR1 and CDR2: SQVTM, ANQGSEA. The length of the CDR3 is 12 residues.

V is TRBV5-1 and J is TRBJ2-3, with D uncertain. V was pared by 2 bases and J by 2 bases, with 9 bases between. The CDR3 sequence is 14 residues long. Germline CDR1 SGHRS, CDR2 YFSETQ. The CDR3 bases are TGCGCCAGCAGCTTCTCCCTATCCACAGATACGCAGTATTTT. Its protein product is CASSFSLSTDTQYF.